A selection of T cell receptor beta chains follows, all from one sample in a study of beta chain features in type 1 diabetes. Sequencing used immunoSEQ multiplex PCR; TCRdb keeps in-frame clones, though not all of them. The table lists hundreds of thousands of clones, more than 13% of them singletons. The sequenced sample consisted of naive CD4+ T cells from blood. Receptors originate from a man younger than 30 with type 1 diabetes. Both conserved end residues are part of each CDR3. A D gene is named only where the DNA matches it firmly. Clone size, where shown, is once, few, many, or a class for clones that have expanded.

CAWSVPGGGNTEAFF,TGTGCCTGGAGTGTACCAGGGGGAGGGAACACTGAAGCTTTCTTT,TRBD1,TRBJ1-1,few,TRBV30
CAWRLQSPLHF,TGTGCCTGGAGGCTCCAATCACCCCTCCACTTT,-,TRBJ1-6,few,TRBV30
CASSLALADTQYF,TGTGCCAGCAGCTTAGCGCTGGCAGATACGCAGTATTTT,-,TRBJ2-3,few,TRBV7-2
CSVGGVGTEAFF,TGCAGCGTTGGGGGGGTAGGCACTGAAGCTTTCTTT,-,TRBJ1-1,-,TRBV29-1
CASSSPRGPPGKLFF,TGTGCCAGCAGCTCTCCTAGAGGCCCTCCTGGAAAACTGTTTTTT,-,TRBJ1-4,few,TRBV11-2
CASSLGREQPQHF,TGTGCCAGCAGCTTAGGTCGCGAGCAGCCCCAGCATTTT,-,TRBJ1-5,-,TRBV7-9
CASSLDSHPTNEKLFF,TGTGCCAGCAGTTTAGACAGCCATCCAACTAATGAAAAACTGTTTTTT,-,TRBJ1-4,few,TRBV28
CASSSRLNEKLFF,TGTGCCAGCAGCTCCCGACTTAATGAAAAACTGTTTTTT,-,TRBJ1-4,-,TRBV9
CASSYTRFPDRGMVF,TGTGCCAGCAGTTACACCCGGTTCCCGGACAGGGGGATGGTCTTT,TRBD1,TRBJ1-1,-,TRBV6-5
CASSYGGSSYNSPLHF,TGTGCCAGCAGTTACGGCGGAAGCTCCTATAATTCACCCCTCCACTTT,-,TRBJ1-6,few,TRBV6-5
CASSLGDRSTDTQYF,TGTGCCAGCAGCTTGGGGGACAGGAGCACAGATACGCAGTATTTT,TRBD1,TRBJ2-3,few,TRBV5-4